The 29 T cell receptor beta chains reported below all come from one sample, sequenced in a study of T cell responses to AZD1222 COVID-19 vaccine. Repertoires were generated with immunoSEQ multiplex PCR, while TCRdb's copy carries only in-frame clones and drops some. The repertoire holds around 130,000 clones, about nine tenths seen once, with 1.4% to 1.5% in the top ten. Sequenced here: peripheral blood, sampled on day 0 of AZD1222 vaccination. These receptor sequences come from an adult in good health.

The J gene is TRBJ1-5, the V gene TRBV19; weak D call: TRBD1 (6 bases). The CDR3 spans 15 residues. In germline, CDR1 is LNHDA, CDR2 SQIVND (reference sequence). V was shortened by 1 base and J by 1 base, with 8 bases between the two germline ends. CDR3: CASSIATGSNQPQHF. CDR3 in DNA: TGTGCCAGTAGTATAGCTACAGGGAGCAATCAGCCCCAGCATTTT.

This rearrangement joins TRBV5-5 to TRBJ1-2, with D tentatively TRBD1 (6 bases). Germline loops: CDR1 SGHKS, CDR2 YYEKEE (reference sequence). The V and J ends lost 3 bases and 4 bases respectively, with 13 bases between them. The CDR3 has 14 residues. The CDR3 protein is CASSSAGVAYGYTF. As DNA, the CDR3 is TGTGCCAGCAGCTCGGCAGGGGTGGCCTATGGCTACACCTTC.

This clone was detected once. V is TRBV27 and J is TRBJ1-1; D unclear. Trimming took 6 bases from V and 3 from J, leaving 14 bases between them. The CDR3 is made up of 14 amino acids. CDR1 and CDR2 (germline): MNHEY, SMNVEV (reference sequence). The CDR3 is CASRPPARDTEAFF. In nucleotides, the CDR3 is TGTGCCAGCAGACCCCCCGCGAGGGACACTGAAGCTTTCTTT.

Here the CDR3 reads CASSPRTKKPNYGYTF. In DNA, the CDR3 is TGTGCCAGTAGTCCTCGGACGAAGAAGCCTAACTATGGCTACACCTTC. This rearrangement joins TRBV19 to TRBJ1-2; D is unresolved. The CDR3 spans 16 residues. Trimming removed 5 bases from V and 0 bases from J, with 16 bases in between. CDR1 LNHDA and CDR2 SQIVND come from the germline V gene (reference sequence). The full variable domain, its missing parts supplied by reference TRBV19 and TRBJ1-2, is DGGITQSPKYLFRKEGQNVTLSCEQNLNHDAMYWYRQDPGQGLRLIYYSQIVNDFQKGDIAEGYSVSREKKESFPLTVTSAQKNPTAFYLCASSPRTKKPNYGYTFGSGTRLTVV.

The CDR3 bases are TGTGCCAGTAGTACGACAGGGGTGGATTCACCCCTCCACTTT. Translated, it gives CASSTTGVDSPLHF. The chain employs TRBV19 and TRBJ1-6; TRBD1 matches 8 bases. This CDR3 contains 14 residues. Germline V gives CDR1 LNHDA, CDR2 SQIVND (reference sequence). The J segment lost 8 bases and the V segment lost 4 bases, leaving 4 bases of the junction unmatched.

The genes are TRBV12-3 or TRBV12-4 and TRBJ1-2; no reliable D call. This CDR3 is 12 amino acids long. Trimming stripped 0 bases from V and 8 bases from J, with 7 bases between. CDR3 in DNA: TGTGCCAGCAGTTTAGCCATCGCGGGCTACACCTTC. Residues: CASSLAIAGYTF.

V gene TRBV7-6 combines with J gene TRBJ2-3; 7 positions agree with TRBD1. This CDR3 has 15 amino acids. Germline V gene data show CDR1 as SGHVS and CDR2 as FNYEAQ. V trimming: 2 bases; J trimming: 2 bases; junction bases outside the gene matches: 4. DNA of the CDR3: TGTGCCAGCAGCTTAATGGGACAGAACACAGATACGCAGTATTTT. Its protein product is CASSLMGQNTDTQYF.

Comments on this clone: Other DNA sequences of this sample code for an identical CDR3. The CDR3 DNA reads as TGTGCCAGCAGCTTGGCGGGGGGGCCCCAGCATTTT. It encodes CASSLAGGPQHF. The chain carries TRBV5-6 and TRBJ1-5, with a tentative D call TRBD1 (5 bases). CDR3 size: 12 residues. CDR1 is SGHDT and CDR2 is YYEEEE in the germline V gene. Deletions cut 0 bases from V and 9 bases from J, with 7 bases between. Full variable domain (rest looked up from reference TRBV5-6 and TRBJ1-5): DAGVTQSPTHLIKTRGQQVTLRCSPKSGHDTVSWYQQALGQGPQFIFQYYEEEERQRGNFPDRFSGHQFPNYSSELNVNALLLGDSALYLCASSLAGGPQHFGDGTRLSIL.

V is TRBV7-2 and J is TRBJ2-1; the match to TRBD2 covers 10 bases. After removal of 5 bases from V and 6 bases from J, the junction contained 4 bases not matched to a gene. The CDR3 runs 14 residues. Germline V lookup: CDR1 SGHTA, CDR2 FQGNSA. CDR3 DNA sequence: TGTGCCAGCAGCCGCGGACTAGCGGCCAATGAGCAGTTCTTC. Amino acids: CASSRGLAANEQFF.

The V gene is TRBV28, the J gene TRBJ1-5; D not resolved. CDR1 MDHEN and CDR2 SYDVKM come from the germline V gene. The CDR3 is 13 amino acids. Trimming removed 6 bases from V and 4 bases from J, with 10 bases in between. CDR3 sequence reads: CASSQPPNQPQHF. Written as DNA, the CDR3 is TGTGCCAGCAGCCAGCCTCCTAATCAGCCCCAGCATTTT.

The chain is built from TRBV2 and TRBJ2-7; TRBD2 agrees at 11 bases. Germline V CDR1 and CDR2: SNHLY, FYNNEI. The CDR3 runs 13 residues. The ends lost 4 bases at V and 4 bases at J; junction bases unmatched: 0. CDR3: CASSGLAGYEQYF. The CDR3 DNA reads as TGTGCCAGCAGTGGACTAGCGGGGTACGAGCAGTACTTC.

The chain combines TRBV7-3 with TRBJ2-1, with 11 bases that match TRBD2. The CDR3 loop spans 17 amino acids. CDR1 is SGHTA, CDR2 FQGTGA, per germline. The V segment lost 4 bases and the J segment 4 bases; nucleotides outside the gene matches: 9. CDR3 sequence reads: CASSSPSLAGGYNEQFF. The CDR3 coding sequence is TGTGCCAGCAGCTCCCCCTCTCTAGCGGGGGGATACAATGAGCAGTTCTTC.

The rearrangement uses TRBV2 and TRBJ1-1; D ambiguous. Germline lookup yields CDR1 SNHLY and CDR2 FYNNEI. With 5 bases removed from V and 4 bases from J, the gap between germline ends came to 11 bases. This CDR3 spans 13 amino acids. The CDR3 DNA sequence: TGTGCCAGCAGTCCTTCTCAGGTCACTGAAGCTTTCTTT. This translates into CASSPSQVTEAFF.

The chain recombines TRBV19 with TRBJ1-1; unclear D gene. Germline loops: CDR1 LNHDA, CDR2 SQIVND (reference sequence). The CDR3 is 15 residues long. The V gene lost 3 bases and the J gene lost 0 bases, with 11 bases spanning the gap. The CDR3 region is CASSIGSSMNTEAFF. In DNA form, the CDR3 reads TGTGCCAGTAGTATCGGCTCCAGTATGAACACTGAAGCTTTCTTT.

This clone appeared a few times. The CDR3 spells CASSQFISNQPQHF. For the CDR3, the DNA is TGTGCCAGCAGCCAGTTTATAAGCAATCAGCCCCAGCATTTT. This rearrangement joins TRBV3-1 (or the pseudogene TRBV3-2) to TRBJ1-5; D remains unclear. The CDR3 totals 14 residues. Trimming shortened V by 3 bases and J by 1 base, and 7 bases separated the two germline ends. Looked up from germline, CDR1 is LGHDT and CDR2 is YNNKEL (reference sequence).

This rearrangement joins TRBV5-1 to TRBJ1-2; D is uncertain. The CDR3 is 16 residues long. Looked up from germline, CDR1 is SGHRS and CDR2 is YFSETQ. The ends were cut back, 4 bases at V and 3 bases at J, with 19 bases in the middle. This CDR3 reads CASSPTLVSVDYGYTF. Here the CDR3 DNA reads TGCGCCAGCAGCCCCACGCTAGTCAGTGTGGACTATGGCTACACCTTC.

CDR3 nucleotides: TGTGCCAGCAGCCAAGAGGTCGGCAGGGGCGTAAATGAGCAGTTCTTC. Protein: CASSQEVGRGVNEQFF. The rearrangement joins TRBV3-1 (or the pseudogene TRBV3-2) to TRBJ2-1, with D perhaps TRBD1 (6 bases). The V end lost 0 bases, the J end lost 7 bases, and 16 bases lay between the germline ends. Germline assignment: CDR1 LGHDT and CDR2 YNNKEL (reference sequence). The CDR3 length is 16 residues.

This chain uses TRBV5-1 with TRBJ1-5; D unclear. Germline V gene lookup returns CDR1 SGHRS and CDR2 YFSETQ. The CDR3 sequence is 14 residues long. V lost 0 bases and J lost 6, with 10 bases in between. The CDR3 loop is CASSLGESGQPQHF. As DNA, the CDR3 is TGCGCCAGCAGCTTGGGAGAGTCGGGTCAGCCCCAGCATTTT. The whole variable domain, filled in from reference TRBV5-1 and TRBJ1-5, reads KAGVTQTPRYLIKTRGQQVTLSCSPISGHRSVSWYQQTPGQGLQFLFEYFSETQRNKGNFPGRFSGRQFSNSRSEMNVSTLELGDSALYLCASSLGESGQPQHFGDGTRLSIL.

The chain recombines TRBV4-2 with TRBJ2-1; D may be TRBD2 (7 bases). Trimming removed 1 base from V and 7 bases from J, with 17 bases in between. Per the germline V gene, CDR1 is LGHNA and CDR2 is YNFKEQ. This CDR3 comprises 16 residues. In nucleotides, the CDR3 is TGTGCCAGCAGCCAAGCCCAAGGGGGGGGATCTAATGAGCAGTTCTTC. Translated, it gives CASSQAQGGGSNEQFF.

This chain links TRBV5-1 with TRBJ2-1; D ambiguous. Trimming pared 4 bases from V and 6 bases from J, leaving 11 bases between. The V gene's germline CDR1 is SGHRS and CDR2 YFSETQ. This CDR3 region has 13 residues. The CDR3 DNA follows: TGCGCCAGCAGCACCGGAAGGCTCAATGAGCAGTTCTTC. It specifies CASSTGRLNEQFF.

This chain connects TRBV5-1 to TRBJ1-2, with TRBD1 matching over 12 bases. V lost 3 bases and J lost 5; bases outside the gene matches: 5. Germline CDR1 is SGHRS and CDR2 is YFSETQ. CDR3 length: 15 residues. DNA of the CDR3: TGCGCCAGCAGCTCGGGACAGGGGGCGCGTTATGGCTACACCTTC. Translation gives CASSSGQGARYGYTF.

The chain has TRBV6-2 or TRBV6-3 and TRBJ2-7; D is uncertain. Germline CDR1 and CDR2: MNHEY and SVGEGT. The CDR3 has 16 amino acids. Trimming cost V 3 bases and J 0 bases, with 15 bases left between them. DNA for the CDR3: TGTGCCAGCAGTTATAGAGTCTGGGATAACTCCTACGAGCAGTACTTC. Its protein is CASSYRVWDNSYEQYF.

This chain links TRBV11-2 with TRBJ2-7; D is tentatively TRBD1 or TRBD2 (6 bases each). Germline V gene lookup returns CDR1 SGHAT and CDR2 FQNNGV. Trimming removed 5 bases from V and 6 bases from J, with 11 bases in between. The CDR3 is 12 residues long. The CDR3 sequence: CASSGGPGEQYF. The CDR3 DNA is TGTGCCAGCAGCGGGGGGCCAGGCGAGCAGTACTTC.

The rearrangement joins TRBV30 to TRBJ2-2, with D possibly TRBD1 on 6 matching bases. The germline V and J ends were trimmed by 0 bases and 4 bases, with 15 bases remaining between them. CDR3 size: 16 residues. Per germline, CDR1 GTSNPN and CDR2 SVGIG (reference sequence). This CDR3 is CAWSVSGTTGTGELFF. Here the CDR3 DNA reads TGTGCCTGGAGTGTAAGTGGGACAACGGGCACCGGGGAGCTGTTTTTT.

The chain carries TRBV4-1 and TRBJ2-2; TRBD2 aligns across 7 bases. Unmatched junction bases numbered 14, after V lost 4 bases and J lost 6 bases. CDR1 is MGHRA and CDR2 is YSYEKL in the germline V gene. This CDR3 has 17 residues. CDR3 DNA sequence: TGCGCCAGCAGCCGGAAGCGGGGTACCGTTCTTTCCGGGGAGCTGTTTTTT. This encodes CASSRKRGTVLSGELFF.

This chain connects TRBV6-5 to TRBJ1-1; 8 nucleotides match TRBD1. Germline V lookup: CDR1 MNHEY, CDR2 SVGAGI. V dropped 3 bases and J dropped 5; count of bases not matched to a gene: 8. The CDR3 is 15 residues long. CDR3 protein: CASSYSGQGLTEAFF. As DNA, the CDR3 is TGTGCCAGCAGTTATTCCGGACAGGGACTAACTGAAGCTTTCTTT.

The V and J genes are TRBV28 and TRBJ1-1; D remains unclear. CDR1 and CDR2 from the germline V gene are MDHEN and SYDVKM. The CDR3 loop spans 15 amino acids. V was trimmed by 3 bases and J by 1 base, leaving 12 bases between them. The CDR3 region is CASSFGVRGNTEAFF. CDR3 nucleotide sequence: TGTGCCAGCAGTTTTGGCGTGCGGGGGAACACTGAAGCTTTCTTT.

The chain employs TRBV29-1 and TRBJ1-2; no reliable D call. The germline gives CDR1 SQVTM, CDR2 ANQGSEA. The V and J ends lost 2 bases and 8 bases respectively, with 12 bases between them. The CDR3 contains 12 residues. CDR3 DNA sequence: TGCAGCGTTGAAATCCCCCCGGGGGGCTACACCTTC. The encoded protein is CSVEIPPGGYTF.

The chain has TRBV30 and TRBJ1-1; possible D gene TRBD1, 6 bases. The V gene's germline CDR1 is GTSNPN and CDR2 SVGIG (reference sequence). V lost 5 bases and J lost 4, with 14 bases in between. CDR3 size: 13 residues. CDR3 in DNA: TGTGCCTGGCTAAGGAAACAGGGCACTGAAGCTTTCTTT. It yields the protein CAWLRKQGTEAFF.